This is a list of T cell receptor beta chains from one sample in a study of blood T cell repertoires in COVID-19. The protocol was immunoSEQ multiplex PCR, while the TCRdb copy is restricted to in-frame clones and leaves out a portion. The table records some 130,000 clones, approximately 90% of them present only once. The sequenced sample consisted of peripheral blood. These receptors were collected from a man in his sixties with COVID-19, enrolled during active disease. The CDR3 runs from the conserved cysteine through the conserved F or W. D genes are given only for firm matches. Rows may omit the clone size; those that give it use once, few, many or a size class.

CDR3 length	V gene	J gene	clone size	D gene	CDR3 DNA	CDR3 protein
12	TRBV6-5	TRBJ1-1	.	TRBD1	TGTGCCATAGGGACAGGGTTCACTGAAGCTTTCTTT	CAIGTGFTEAFF
17	TRBV4-2	TRBJ2-5	.	.	TGTGCCAGCAGCCAAGAACGGAAGGGGGTTCCCCAAGAGACCCAGTACTTC	CASSQERKGVPQETQYF
13	TRBV7-8	TRBJ1-3	.	.	TGTGCCAGCAGCCCAGACACCAGAAACACCATATATTTT	CASSPDTRNTIYF
16	TRBV9	TRBJ1-1	.	TRBD1	TGTGCCAGCAGCCCACCTGGGGCCACAGGGGGAACTGAAGCTTTCTTT	CASSPPGATGGTEAFF
14	TRBV5-1	TRBJ1-4	.	.	TGCGCCAGCAGCTCCCGGGACATCGATGAAAAACTGTTTTTT	CASSSRDIDEKLFF
17	TRBV4-3	TRBJ1-3	few	.	TGCGCCAGCAGCCAGGGTATCTGGGGGGGTTCTGGAAACACCATATATTTT	CASSQGIWGGSGNTIYF
16	TRBV7-6	TRBJ1-6	.	.	TGTGCCAGCAGCGTCGGATTAGCCGGAGCCAATTCACCCCTCCACTTT	CASSVGLAGANSPLHF
16	TRBV25-1	TRBJ2-2	.	TRBD1	TGTGCCAGCAGTCCCCGGGACAGGGGTGTTATCGGGGAGCTGTTTTTT	CASSPRDRGVIGELFF
15	TRBV5-1	TRBJ2-6	.	.	TGCGCCAGCAGCTTGACAGTCACTGGGGCCAACGTCCTGACTTTC	CASSLTVTGANVLTF
14	TRBV2	TRBJ2-5	once	TRBD1	TGTGCCAGCAGATTTGGGACAGGGCAAGAGACCCAGTACTTC	CASRFGTGQETQYF
16	TRBV7-8	TRBJ1-6	.	.	TGTGCCAGCAGTACCACACAGAGCTCCTATAATTCACCCCTCCACTTT	CASSTTQSSYNSPLHF
20	TRBV21-1	TRBJ1-2	once	.	TGTGCCAGCAGTTTAAGCTGCGTGGACGCACCGGGACAGCGGAATTATGGCTACACCTTC	CASSLSCVDAPGQRNYGYTF
16	TRBV7-7	TRBJ2-5	.	TRBD1	TGTGCTAGCAGCTTAGATGCGACAGGGGTGGTAGAGACCCAGTACTTC	CASSLDATGVVETQYF
16	TRBV7-8	TRBJ1-1	.	.	TGTGCCAGCAGCTTATTAGGCGGGGTGTGGGACACTGAAGCTTTCTTT	CASSLLGGVWDTEAFF
14	TRBV19	TRBJ1-1	.	.	TGTGCCAGTAGTATAACTGCAGGGAACACTGAAGCTTTCTTT	CASSITAGNTEAFF
15	TRBV6-2/TRBV6-3	TRBJ1-3	.	.	TGTGCCAGCAGTGACGGGATCCTCTCTGGAAACACCATATATTTT	CASSDGILSGNTIYF
12	TRBV27	TRBJ1-4	.	.	TGTGCCAGCAGGCCCCTACGCCGGGAACTGTTTTTT	CASRPLRRELFF
16	TRBV19	TRBJ1-4	.	TRBD1	TGTGCCAGTAGTATTCCGACAGGGGGCCTAAATGAAAAACTGTTTTTT	CASSIPTGGLNEKLFF
13	TRBV30	TRBJ1-4	.	.	TGTGCCTGGAGTGCGGTTTTGAATGAAAAACTGTTTTTT	CAWSAVLNEKLFF
16	TRBV19	TRBJ2-7	once	TRBD1	TGTGCCAGTAGCGGAGAGACAGGGGACGTCTCCTACGAGCAGTACTTC	CASSGETGDVSYEQYF
18	TRBV9	TRBJ2-3	.	TRBD1	TGTGCCAGCAGCGTGACCGGGACAGGGGACCTAGTGACAGATACGCAGTATTTT	CASSVTGTGDLVTDTQYF
13	TRBV6-1	TRBJ1-2	.	.	TGTGCCAGCAGTGAAGTGGGGAGCTATGGCTACACCTTC	CASSEVGSYGYTF
12	TRBV3-1/TRBV3-2	TRBJ2-1	once	.	TGTGCCAGCAGCCAAGATCTCGGGGGTAGACTCTTC	CASSQDLGGRLF
14	TRBV6-1	TRBJ1-2	.	.	TGTGCCAGCAGTGAACGTTCAGGGTACTATGGCTACACCTTC	CASSERSGYYGYTF
16	TRBV5-6	TRBJ1-5	.	.	TGTGCCAGCAGCTTGTTTGCTGAGACTACCTTAGAGCCCCAGCATTTT	CASSLFAETTLEPQHF
16	TRBV4-2	TRBJ2-7	.	.	TGTGCCAGCAGCCAAGAATCCAGGGCATTCTCCTACGAGCAGTACTTC	CASSQESRAFSYEQYF
14	TRBV5-4	TRBJ1-2	.	TRBD1	TGTGCCAGCAGCTTAGCGACAGGGAAGGGGTTCTACACCTTC	CASSLATGKGFYTF
14	TRBV19	TRBJ2-5	once	TRBD1	TGTGCCAGTAGTGACAGGGGTGGGCTGGAGACCCAGTACTTC	CASSDRGGLETQYF
15	TRBV6-6	TRBJ1-5	.	TRBD1	TGTGCCAGCACCTTACAGGGGAATAGCAATCAGCCCCAGCATTTT	CASTLQGNSNQPQHF
13	TRBV5-6	TRBJ1-1	.	.	TGTGCCAGCAGCTATGACATGAACACTGAAGCTTTCTTT	CASSYDMNTEAFF
14	TRBV28	TRBJ1-6	.	.	TGTGCCAGCAGTTTATCCCCCGTAAATTCACCCCTCCACTTT	CASSLSPVNSPLHF
12	TRBV19	TRBJ1-2	.	.	TGTGCCAGTGGAGAGGCCCTCTATGGCTACACCTTC	CASGEALYGYTF
15	TRBV11-2	TRBJ2-1	.	TRBD2	TGTGCCAGCAGCCTTGGTAGCGGGGACTACAATGAGCAGTTCTTC	CASSLGSGDYNEQFF
15	TRBV5-4	TRBJ2-7	.	TRBD1	TGTGCCAGCAGCCCGGGGACAGGGAGTACCTACGAGCAGTACTTC	CASSPGTGSTYEQYF
16	TRBV9	TRBJ2-7	few	TRBD2	TGTGCCAGCAGCGTAGACGGGACTAGCAGGTCTTACGAGCAGTACTTC	CASSVDGTSRSYEQYF
14	TRBV7-8	TRBJ1-2	.	.	TGTGCCAGCAGCCGAGACGCGCTAAACTATGGCTACACCTTC	CASSRDALNYGYTF
14	TRBV18	TRBJ1-4	few	.	TGTGCCAGCTCACCACCGGAAAGAGGAGAAAAACTGTTTTTT	CASSPPERGEKLFF
15	TRBV11-3	TRBJ2-3	.	TRBD1	TGTGCCAGCTCGCCGGGACAGGGTAGGACAGATACGCAGTATTTT	CASSPGQGRTDTQYF
15	TRBV19	TRBJ1-4	.	.	TGTGCCAGTAGTTCGCTCGGGGGAGCAGATGAAAAACTGTTTTTT	CASSSLGGADEKLFF
13	TRBV28	TRBJ1-2	.	.	TGTGCCAGCAGTTTAGCAGGGCATGATGGCTACACCTTC	CASSLAGHDGYTF
15	TRBV6-2/TRBV6-3	TRBJ1-2	.	.	TGTGCCAGCAGTAGATCCGGGGGGACTAACTATGGCTACACCTTC	CASSRSGGTNYGYTF
14	TRBV5-1	TRBJ2-3	.	.	TGCGCCAGCAGCTTGGGACTTAGCACAGATACGCAGTATTTT	CASSLGLSTDTQYF
19	TRBV19	TRBJ2-2	.	.	TGTGCCAGTAGATCCCGATTCCTTACAGGGACCGCGAACACCGGGGAGCTGTTTTTT	CASRSRFLTGTANTGELFF
15	TRBV9	TRBJ2-2	once	.	TGTGCCAGCAGCGTAGGGACAGAGAACACCGGGGAGCTGTTTTTT	CASSVGTENTGELFF
13	TRBV10-3	TRBJ1-3	few	.	TGTGCCATCAGTGCCCCCCTGGGAAACACCATATATTTT	CAISAPLGNTIYF
16	TRBV6-5	TRBJ1-1	.	TRBD1	TGTGCCAGCAGTTACTCGAGGACAGGGGTCGGCACTGAAGCTTTCTTT	CASSYSRTGVGTEAFF
14	TRBV7-2	TRBJ1-2	few	.	TGTGCCAGCAGTACGAAAGCTAGTAACTATGGCTACACCTTC	CASSTKASNYGYTF
16	TRBV18	TRBJ1-1	.	.	TGTGCCAGCTCACAATTGAGGACAGCGGAGAACACTGAAGCTTTCTTT	CASSQLRTAENTEAFF